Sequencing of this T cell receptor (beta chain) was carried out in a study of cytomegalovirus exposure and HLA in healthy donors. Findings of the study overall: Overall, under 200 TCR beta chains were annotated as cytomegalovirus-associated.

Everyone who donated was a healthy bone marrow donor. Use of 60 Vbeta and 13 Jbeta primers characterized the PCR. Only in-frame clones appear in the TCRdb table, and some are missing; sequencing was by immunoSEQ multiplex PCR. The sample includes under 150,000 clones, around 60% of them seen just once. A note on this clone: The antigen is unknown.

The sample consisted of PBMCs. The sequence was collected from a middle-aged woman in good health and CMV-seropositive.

The chain's CDR3 is CASSDREGHQPQHF. CDR3 in DNA: TGTGCCAGCAGTGATCGGGAGGGTCATCAGCCCCAGCATTTT. This chain links TRBV6-1 with TRBJ1-5; D ambiguous. The germline gives CDR1 MNHNS, CDR2 SASEGT. The germline V and J ends were trimmed by 3 bases and 5 bases, with 11 bases remaining between them. The CDR3 covers 14 residues.